This note documents a single T cell receptor beta chain sequence. What it binds is unknown. Per the study methods: ImmunoSEQ output held junction-only sequences without quality scores, so filtering differed. Clones were sequenced by immunoSEQ multiplex PCR, and TCRdb holds only the in-frame ones, with some missing. V and J calls and clone size are those listed in that table; D and trimming were worked out from the DNA. The sample gives 1.5 million to 2.5 million clones, about 94% of which show up once; roughly 1.2% is in the top ten. CD45RO negativity and positive selection for CCR7 defined naive CD8 cells, a population that excluded terminally differentiated effector memory CD45RA+ cells. The data derive from a study of shared clonotypes between healthy human individuals. Whole-study results and caveats: Among several donors, roughly 5% of naive CD4 clonotypes were found in common. What naive subsets generally showed was a larger estimated richness than memory subsets showed.

The CDR3 runs 12 residues. The V and J ends lost 4 bases and 5 bases respectively, with 7 bases between them. Germline CDR1 is SGDLS and CDR2 is YYNGEE. The sequencing sample was made of naive CD8+ T cells sorted from blood. The V call is TRBV9, the J call TRBJ2-1; D might be TRBD2 (5 bases). This clonotype was obtained from a man younger than 30 in good health. The CDR3 here is CASSPTNNEQFF. CDR3 DNA sequence: TGTGCCAGCAGCCCGACTAACAATGAGCAGTTCTTC.